This TCR beta chain is drawn from a study of vaccination and CD4 T cells after COVID-19 (dated by TCRdb to between 2021 and 2023). About the study as a whole: Convalescent patients had a positive SARS-CoV-2 result on nasal swab PCR, and of these patients, fewer than ten had mild disease and one had severe disease. Control cultures received a CEFX viral epitope pool as the positive control, an HIV-1 Nef peptide pool as the negative control, or no peptide. Post-vaccine blood samples were obtained a median of approximately 70 days after the second vaccine dose, with a range of about 14 to 250 days. In some eleven COVID-19 convalescent patients and a handful of infection-naive healthy vaccine recipients, researchers compared the spike-specific CD4+ TCR repertoire from before mRNA vaccination with the repertoire from after. For a few convalescent patients, samples were collected at an early post-vaccination timepoint (day 14) as well as at a late post-vaccination timepoint (days 161 to 241). Two doses of either the Pfizer-BioNTech BNT162b2 vaccine (n=8) or the Moderna mRNA-1273 vaccine (n=2) were administered to participants. The convalescent cohort comprised six males and four females, including two Hispanic individuals, seven Caucasians, two Asians and one multiracial person. The cultures were stimulated with overlapping spike peptide pools from SARS-CoV-2 and from the common cold coronaviruses HCoV-NL63, HCoV-OC43 and HCoV-229E. Post-COVID blood samples were collected from convalescent patients a median of roughly 100 days after diagnosis, with a range of roughly 30 to 161 days.

On the study overall, not on this receptor specifically: Among convalescent patients, a median about 86% of the SARS-CoV-2-reactive clones seen after vaccination appeared only after vaccination, which suggests priming specific to the vaccine. In convalescent patients, nearly all vaccine-specific clones (304 of 307) were found to be mono-reactive for SARS-CoV-2 spike rather than cross-reactive with common cold coronaviruses. The median number of SARS-CoV-2-reactive clonotypes rose from under 25 after infection to roughly 40 after vaccination, but the change was not significant. The number of convalescent patients in the study was relatively small, and the study did not examine early timepoints following natural infection.

The library was prepared using PCR. At the Johns Hopkins FTIC core, DNA from the cultured CD4+ T cells underwent TCR sequencing with the Oncomine TCR Beta short-read assay. The QIAamp micro DNA kit was used to extract genomic DNA from the cultured CD4+ T cells. Oncomine TCR Beta libraries from cultured CD4+ T cells were pooled using unique dual indexes and sequenced on an Illumina iSeq 100. In the source study's methods: Non-productive sequences were removed, and CDR3s not starting with C, not ending with F or W, or shorter than 7 amino acids were discarded. The MANAFEST web application identified antigen-specific clonotypes by comparing peptide-stimulated wells against reference wells and other culture wells. An FDR below 0.05, an odds ratio above 5, and a productive frequency above 0.1% in at least two of three replicate wells were required for clones to be considered positive. Clonotypes that were significantly expanded in both SARS-CoV-2 spike wells and at least one common cold coronavirus spike condition were defined as cross-reactive. Using R version 3.6.1, CDR3 homology was evaluated through Levenshtein distances (stringdist) along with unrooted phylogenetic trees (ape). TCRdb's own reprocessing of the public reads used fastp at Q25 and MiXCR and kept productive beta chains. Each entry is one CDR3 protein sequence, shown with its most common DNA and genes. Clone size and V and J calls follow TCRdb, not the original study. The sample table records fewer than 20,000 distinct CDR3 sequences; around 40% of these occur just once. Roughly 17% of the sample is held by the ten biggest clonotypes.

Note on this clonotype: Its binding antigen is unknown. Base qualities are not recorded, but no much larger clone differs from it by a single base.

The time point label for this specimen denotes: late sampling 161 to 241 days after vaccination in a few convalescent patients. What this sample's treatment or condition label stands for: approximately nine-day PBMC culture with coronavirus spike peptide pools or control peptides (ViraFEST assay). The ViraFEST assay was used in the study, in which antigen-specific T cells were expanded with peptide pools and expanded clonotypes were subsequently identified by TCR sequencing. The positive SARS-CoV-2 PCR tests of the convalescent patients were dated from March to December 2020, before the Alpha, Beta and Delta variants emerged in the United States. Each well held under 2.5 million PBMCs cultured in IMDM containing approximately 5% human AB serum and roughly 9.7 IU/ml IL-2, with about 9.4 ug/ml peptide pools added. On days 3 and 7, half of the culture medium was replaced with fresh IL-2-containing medium. CD4+ T cells were isolated after less than twelve days of culture through negative selection using the EasySep CD4+ T cell isolation kit. Ficoll-Paque Plus gradient centrifugation was used to isolate PBMCs from whole blood, and the isolated PBMCs were then either used fresh or cryopreserved at -140C. In general, triplicate wells were set up for every culture condition.

The cysteine opens and the phenylalanine closes a CDR3 of 14 amino acids. This entry keeps only the CDR3 DNA: 42 bases, framed from base 1. CDR1 and CDR2 are read off the germline V gene as SGHAT and FQNNGV. Trimming takes 5 bases off V and 10 bases off J; junction bases not matched to a gene: 7. This clonotype was obtained from a human donor who had recovered from COVID-19. The chain employs TRBV11-2 and TRBJ2-1, with 11 bases in between that match TRBD2. The sample was CD4+ T cells from blood, cultured in vitro, taken about 7 months after SARS-CoV-2 vaccination. The DNA reads as follows: TGTGCCAGCAGCCGACTAGCGGGATACGACGAGCAGTTCTTC. This yields the protein CASSRLAGYDEQFF.